These T cell receptor beta chains were read from a single sample in a study of cytomegalovirus exposure and HLA in healthy donors. Produced via immunoSEQ multiplex PCR; TCRdb's table is partial and in-frame only. The sample carries 170,000 or so clones, about 80% recorded once. Source material: PBMCs. The receptors shown here come from a boy between 10 and 17 years old in good health and CMV-seronegative. The CDR3 runs from the conserved cysteine through the conserved F or W. A D gene is named only where the DNA matches it firmly. Part of the rows lack a size; the others show once, few, many or a class for expanded clones.

clone size	D gene	V gene	J gene	CDR3 DNA	CDR3 protein
.	TRBD1	TRBV5-1	TRBJ1-2	TGCGCCAGCAGCGGGGGGGACAGGGACGCTAACTATGGCTACACCTTC	CASSGGDRDANYGYTF
.	TRBD2	TRBV6-6	TRBJ2-7	TGTGCCAGCCATAGCGGGCGAATTTCGGAGCAGTACTTC	CASHSGRISEQYF
.	TRBD1	TRBV10-3	TRBJ1-1	TGTGCCATCACTAAAGGCAGGGGGGAGATGTCAGAAGCTTTCTTT	CAITKGRGEMSEAFF
.	.	TRBV6-1	TRBJ1-1	TGTGCCAGCATCCTGGGACAACTGAACACTGAAGCTTTCTTT	CASILGQLNTEAFF
.	.	TRBV19	TRBJ2-7	TGTGCCAGTAGTATAGGGCAGGCTCTCTTCTACGAGCAGTACTTC	CASSIGQALFYEQYF
once	.	TRBV27	TRBJ2-1	TGTGCCAGCAGTTTATCGAAGACTAGTGGTGAGCAGTTCTTC	CASSLSKTSGEQFF
.	TRBD1	TRBV7-9	TRBJ2-7	TGTGCCAGTTCGGGACAGGGGGCCTACGAGCAGTACTTC	CASSGQGAYEQYF
.	TRBD1	TRBV28	TRBJ1-2	TGTGCCAGCACAACCCAGGGGGGCAACTATGGCTACACCTTC	CASTTQGGNYGYTF
few	.	TRBV25-1	TRBJ1-1	TGTGCCAGCAGTGAATTCGTGGCGGGAGAAGCTTTCTTT	CASSEFVAGEAFF
.	.	TRBV9	TRBJ1-5	TGTGCCAGCAGCCCGGGGGGGAGCAATCAGCCCCAGCATTTT	CASSPGGSNQPQHF
.	TRBD1	TRBV9	TRBJ1-4	TGTGCCAGCAGCGTAGATTGGACAGGGGGCGCCTCGTGGAAACTGTTTTTT	CASSVDWTGGASWKLFF
.	.	TRBV28	TRBJ1-5	TGTGCCAGCAGTTTGGGGAGAAGTCAGCCCCAGCATTTT	CASSLGRSQPQHF
.	.	TRBV30	TRBJ2-7	TGTGCCTGGACTCGGGACTCCCCGAAGGAGCAGTACTTC	CAWTRDSPKEQYF
.	TRBD1	TRBV19	TRBJ1-3	TGTGCCAGTAGCCACCACCACGACAGGGAGTACCTCTCTGGAAACACCATATATTTT	CASSHHHDREYLSGNTIYF
.	TRBD1	TRBV19	TRBJ1-2	TGTGCCAGTAAGCGACAGGGCGAGAGTGGCTACACCTTC	CASKRQGESGYTF
few	.	TRBV5-1	TRBJ2-1	TGCGCCAGCAGCTTCCCCGGGCTAGCGAGGCCCAATGAGCAGTTCTTC	CASSFPGLARPNEQFF
.	TRBD1	TRBV30	TRBJ1-2	TGTGCCTGGGAAAGGACAGGGGGCGGGTACACCTTC	CAWERTGGGYTF
.	.	TRBV29-1	TRBJ1-1	TGCAGCGCCGGTGGGGGGGAAGCTTTCTTT	CSAGGGEAFF
.	TRBD1	TRBV5-4	TRBJ2-7	TGTGCCAGCAGCAGAATACAGGGGCGGGAGCAGTACTTC	CASSRIQGREQYF
.	.	TRBV9	TRBJ2-1	TGTGCCAGCAGCGTAGCACAGTACAATGAGCAGTTCTTC	CASSVAQYNEQFF
.	TRBD1	TRBV9	TRBJ2-1	TGTGCCAGCAGCGGGACAGGATCCAACAATGAGCAGTTCTTC	CASSGTGSNNEQFF
.	.	TRBV10-2	TRBJ1-5	TGCGCCAGCAGTGAGACCGTAACCGTCTCCGGCGAAGGGGTAGTCGGCAATCAGCCCCAGCATTTT	CASSETVTVSGEGVVGNQPQHF
.	.	TRBV6-5	TRBJ1-2	TGTGCCAGCAGTTACTCGCTGACCCCCGAGGACTATGGCTACACCTTC	CASSYSLTPEDYGYTF
few	.	TRBV7-9	TRBJ2-5	TGTGCCAGCAGCTCGTTGGACGGGGAGCGGGAGACCCAGTACTTC	CASSSLDGERETQYF
.	.	TRBV2	TRBJ2-5	TGTGCCAGCGGGGTCCGCAGGGGTGAGCAAGAGACCCAGTACTTC	CASGVRRGEQETQYF
.	.	TRBV11-3	TRBJ1-1	TGTGCCAGCAGCTTAGATGCCCCGGTCACTGAAGCTTTCTTT	CASSLDAPVTEAFF
.	.	TRBV21-1	TRBJ2-1	TGTGCCAGCAGCCGTACAGGGGGCAGGTCCTACAATGAGCAGTTCTTC	CASSRTGGRSYNEQFF
once	.	TRBV5-4	TRBJ2-1	TGTGCCAGCAGCTTACGTTCCGGGTCCAATGAGCAGTTCTTC	CASSLRSGSNEQFF
few	.	TRBV30	TRBJ1-2	TGTGCCTGGAGTGTAGGGGGCTATGGCTACACCTTC	CAWSVGGYGYTF
.	.	TRBV11-1	TRBJ2-1	TGTGCCAGCAGCTTAGTGGCTTCCATTGGCTCCTACAATGAGCAGTTCTTC	CASSLVASIGSYNEQFF
.	TRBD2	TRBV27	TRBJ2-5	TGTGCCAGCAGTTGGGGGGGGACGACAAATCAAGAGACCCAGTACTTC	CASSWGGTTNQETQYF
.	.	TRBV4-1	TRBJ1-2	TGCGCCAGCAGCCAAGATCATTCCAGGAACTATGGCTACACCTTC	CASSQDHSRNYGYTF
few	.	TRBV19	TRBJ2-6	TGTGCCAGTAGTACAAGGGGGTCAGGGGCCAACGTCCTGACTTTC	CASSTRGSGANVLTF
once	TRBD1	TRBV7-9	TRBJ1-1	TGTGCCAGTGAGAGAGGGGGCGCGGGTGTCATGAACACTGAAGCTTTCTTT	CASERGGAGVMNTEAFF
.	.	TRBV5-4	TRBJ2-7	TGTGCCAGCAGCTCTCCTACAGGGCGCTCCTACGAGCAGTACTTC	CASSSPTGRSYEQYF
.	TRBD1	TRBV29-1	TRBJ2-3	TGCAGCGTTGAGAGGGGGCCGGGTACAGATACGCAGTATTTT	CSVERGPGTDTQYF
.	TRBD1	TRBV6-1	TRBJ1-3	TGTGCCACCGACAGGGGAGCCGCTGGAAACACCATATATTTT	CATDRGAAGNTIYF
few	TRBD2	TRBV5-6	TRBJ2-7	TGTGCCAGCAGGTCCACTGGGGGGGGACCCTACGAGCAGTACTTC	CASRSTGGGPYEQYF
.	.	TRBV7-2	TRBJ2-7	TGTGCCAGCAGCTCCACAACTGACAGGAGAGGCTCCTACGAGCAGTACTTC	CASSSTTDRRGSYEQYF
.	TRBD1	TRBV5-1	TRBJ1-1	TGCGCCAGCAGCGTCGGGACAGGGGGCGCGAGCACTGAAGCTTTCTTT	CASSVGTGGASTEAFF
.	.	TRBV28	TRBJ1-1	TGTGCCAGCAGTTTTTTTAGTAACACTGAAGCTTTCTTT	CASSFFSNTEAFF
few	.	TRBV19	TRBJ2-7	TGTGCCAGTAGTATGGGACTTCCCTCCTACGAGCAGTACTTC	CASSMGLPSYEQYF
once	.	TRBV11-3	TRBJ1-1	TGTGCCAGCAGCTTAGAGCACAGGCCAGCGACTGAAGCTTTCTTT	CASSLEHRPATEAFF
once	.	TRBV21-1	TRBJ1-3	TGTGCCAGCAGCAATAGCCCTGGAAACACCATATATTTT	CASSNSPGNTIYF
.	TRBD1	TRBV7-9	TRBJ1-6	TGTGCCAGCAGCTTAGGGGACAGCCATAATTCACCCCTCCACTTT	CASSLGDSHNSPLHF
.	TRBD2	TRBV9	TRBJ2-7	TGTGCCAGCAGCCCGACCGGAGGGACTATTCGCGAGCAGTACTTC	CASSPTGGTIREQYF
.	.	TRBV5-4	TRBJ1-4	TGTGCCAGCAGCCAGCGCCTAGCAACTAATGAAAAACTGTTTTTT	CASSQRLATNEKLFF
.	.	TRBV7-2	TRBJ2-7	TGTGCCAGCAGCTCAAACCGGGACAACCACGAGCAGTACTTC	CASSSNRDNHEQYF
.	TRBD1	TRBV9	TRBJ2-7	TGTGCCAGCAGCTTCAACCCGGGACAGGGTGTTAACGAGCAGTACTTC	CASSFNPGQGVNEQYF
.	TRBD1	TRBV5-1	TRBJ1-4	TGCGCCAGCAGCCTCGGGACAGGACGCATCAATGAAAAACTGTTTTTT	CASSLGTGRINEKLFF
once	TRBD2	TRBV5-4	TRBJ2-1	TGTGCCAGCAGCTTCTTTAGCGGGGGGGACTACAATGAGCAGTTCTTC	CASSFFSGGDYNEQFF
.	TRBD1	TRBV5-1	TRBJ2-5	TGCGCCAGCAGCCCTATGACAGGGCCGGGAGAGACCCAGTACTTC	CASSPMTGPGETQYF
.	.	TRBV18	TRBJ1-2	TGTGCCAGCTCACCCTCCGGGACGGAGGGAGCAGGCTACACCTTC	CASSPSGTEGAGYTF
.	.	TRBV6-6	TRBJ2-1	TGTGCCAGCACCACAGGGCAGAGCTCCTACAATGAGCAGTTCTTC	CASTTGQSSYNEQFF
.	.	TRBV11-2	TRBJ2-7	TGTGCCAGCAGCCCTCCGACAGCCTACGAGCAGTACTTC	CASSPPTAYEQYF
.	.	TRBV28	TRBJ2-1	TGTGCCAGCAGTTTGGTAGCGAGTAGCTCCTACAATGAGCAGTTCTTC	CASSLVASSSYNEQFF
.	TRBD1	TRBV19	TRBJ2-7	TGTGCCAGTAGTATTGGCTGGACAGGGGGTTACGAGCAGTACTTC	CASSIGWTGGYEQYF